This TCR beta chain was captured by sequencing in a study of blood T cell repertoires in COVID-19. Turning to the study itself: From T cells, B-cell-depleted T cells, or PBMCs came the material, which was cDNA or gDNA.

Trimming took 10 bases from V and 1 from J; bases not matched to a gene: 5. The length of the CDR3 is 13 residues. Germline V gene data show CDR1 as LNHDA and CDR2 as SQIVND (reference sequence). Under the authors' procedure: Amplification with reference gene primers provided the estimates of nucleated cell counts. Here immunoSEQ multiplex PCR was the method, and the copy in TCRdb shows in-frame clones only, minus some. The V and J calls and clone size come from that table; D and trimming were worked out from the DNA. The sample records under 95,000 clones, 65% to 90% being singletons. The receptor was derived from a woman older than 75 with acute or convalescent COVID-19. Sequenced: peripheral blood. The V call is TRBV19, the J call TRBJ1-1; TRBD1 agrees at 8 bases. This CDR3 reads CAILDRENTEAFF. The CDR3 nucleotides are TGTGCCATTCTGGACAGGGAGAACACTGAAGCTTTCTTT.